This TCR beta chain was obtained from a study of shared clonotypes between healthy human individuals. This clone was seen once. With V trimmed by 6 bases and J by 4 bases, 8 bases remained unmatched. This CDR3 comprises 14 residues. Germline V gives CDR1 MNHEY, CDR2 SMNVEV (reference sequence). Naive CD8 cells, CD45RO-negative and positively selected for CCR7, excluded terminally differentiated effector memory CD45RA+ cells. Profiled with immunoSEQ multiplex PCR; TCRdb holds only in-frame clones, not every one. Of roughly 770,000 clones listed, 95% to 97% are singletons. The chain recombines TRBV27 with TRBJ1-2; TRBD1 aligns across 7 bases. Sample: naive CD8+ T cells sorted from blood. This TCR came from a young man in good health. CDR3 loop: CASSGTVEGYGYTF. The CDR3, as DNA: TGTGCCAGCAGCGGGACAGTTGAGGGCTATGGCTACACCTTC.